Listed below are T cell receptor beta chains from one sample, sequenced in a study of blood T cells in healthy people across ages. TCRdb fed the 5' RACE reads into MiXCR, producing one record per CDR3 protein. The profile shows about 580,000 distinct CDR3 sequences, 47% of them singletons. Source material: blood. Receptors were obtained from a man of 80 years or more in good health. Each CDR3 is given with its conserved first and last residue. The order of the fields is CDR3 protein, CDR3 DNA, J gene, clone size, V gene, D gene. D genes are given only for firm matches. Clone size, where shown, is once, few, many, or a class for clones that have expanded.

CASSRQHGMNTEAFF,TGTGCCAGCTCACGCCAACACGGGATGAACACTGAAGCTTTCTTT,TRBJ1-1,-,TRBV18,-
CASSSTGVSYEQYF,TGTGCCAGCAGCTCGACAGGTGTCTCCTACGAGCAGTACTTC,TRBJ2-7,many,TRBV7-9,-
CSASDQGSNQPQHF,TGCAGTGCTTCGGACCAGGGGTCCAATCAGCCCCAGCATTTT,TRBJ1-5,-,TRBV20-1,-
CASSQDLRQLQETQYF,TGCGCCAGCAGCCAAGATTTGCGACAGTTACAAGAGACCCAGTACTTC,TRBJ2-5,-,TRBV4-1,-
CSGRGGNEQYF,TGCAGCGGGAGGGGGGGCAATGAGCAGTACTTC,TRBJ2-5,once,TRBV29-1,-
CASRSGSADTQYF,TGTGCCAGCAGGAGCGGGAGCGCAGATACGCAGTATTTT,TRBJ2-3,-,TRBV7-2,TRBD2
CSAKEGALIETQYF,TGCAGTGCTAAGGAGGGGGCGCTTATTGAGACCCAGTACTTC,TRBJ2-5,-,TRBV20-1,-
CASTGTDSYEQYF,TGTGCCAGCACCGGGACGGACTCCTACGAGCAGTACTTC,TRBJ2-7,few,TRBV2,-
CSATGDSGVDETQYF,TGCAGTGCTACCGGTGATTCTGGGGTGGATGAGACCCAGTACTTC,TRBJ2-5,-,TRBV20-1,-
CASWDRVSGYTF,TGTGCCAGCTGGGACAGGGTCTCAGGCTACACCTTC,TRBJ1-2,few,TRBV12-3/TRBV12-4,TRBD1
CASSLRELEQFF,TGTGCCAGCAGCTTGCGGGAGCTTGAGCAGTTCTTC,TRBJ2-1,-,TRBV9,TRBD2
CASSAFMNRGNTQYF,TGCGCCAGCAGCGCATTTATGAACAGGGGTAATACGCAGTATTTT,TRBJ2-3,few,TRBV5-1,TRBD1
CSAREPSGRGDEQFF,TGCAGTGCTAGAGAACCCAGCGGGAGAGGCGATGAGCAGTTCTTC,TRBJ2-1,-,TRBV20-1,TRBD2
CASSPGTIYNEQFF,TGTGCCAGCTCACCAGGGACCATATACAATGAGCAGTTCTTC,TRBJ2-1,-,TRBV18,-
CASSQVDTLSYEQYF,TGTGCCAGCAGCCAAGTTGACACCCTCTCCTACGAGCAGTACTTC,TRBJ2-7,few,TRBV3-1,-
CASSQNGRTVNEKLFF,TGCGCCAGCAGCCAAAATGGTAGGACAGTTAATGAAAAACTGTTTTTT,TRBJ1-4,few,TRBV4-1,-
CASRPKGDRNTGELFF,TGTGCCAGCAGACCTAAGGGGGACAGGAACACCGGGGAGCTGTTTTTT,TRBJ2-2,few,TRBV6-5,TRBD1
CASSLPPGPYEQYF,TGTGCCAGCAGCCTCCCTCCAGGCCCCTACGAGCAGTACTTC,TRBJ2-7,-,TRBV6-1,-
CSAPQGLADTQYF,TGCAGTGCCCCCCAGGGGTTGGCAGATACGCAGTATTTT,TRBJ2-3,-,TRBV20-1,-
CSARDPGIDEQYF,TGCAGTGCTAGAGATCCAGGGATCGACGAGCAGTACTTC,TRBJ2-7,-,TRBV20-1,-
CASSAPGALGQYF,TGTGCCAGCAGTGCCCCAGGTGCGCTCGGGCAGTACTTC,TRBJ2-4,few,TRBV28,-
CSVLPGRGAEKLFF,TGCAGCGTTCTACCGGGACGGGGGGCAGAAAAACTGTTTTTT,TRBJ1-4,-,TRBV29-1,-
CASSQVGQGAEAFF,TGTGCCAGCAGCCAAGTGGGGCAGGGGGCTGAAGCTTTCTTT,TRBJ1-1,-,TRBV3-1,TRBD1
CASRLGSNPNEQFF,TGTGCCAGCAGACTGGGGAGCAACCCCAATGAGCAGTTCTTC,TRBJ2-1,-,TRBV11-2,-
CASSWRAGTDTQYF,TGTGCCAGCAGCTGGAGGGCGGGCACAGATACGCAGTATTTT,TRBJ2-3,few,TRBV11-3,-
CATSDFHTSYNEQFF,TGTGCCACCAGTGATTTCCATACCTCCTACAATGAGCAGTTCTTC,TRBJ2-1,-,TRBV24-1,-
CASSYSRKGLNTEAFF,TGTGCCAGCAGTTACTCGAGAAAAGGGTTGAACACTGAAGCTTTCTTT,TRBJ1-1,-,TRBV6-5,-
CAISGQTGNYEQYF,TGTGCCATCAGTGGGCAGACAGGGAACTACGAGCAGTACTTC,TRBJ2-7,-,TRBV10-3,TRBD1
CASKAGYYNEKLFF,TGTGCCAGCAAGGCAGGATACTATAATGAAAAACTGTTTTTT,TRBJ1-4,-,TRBV6-6,-
CATSDSRGYPNNEQFF,TGTGCCACCAGTGATTCGAGGGGCTACCCAAACAATGAGCAGTTCTTC,TRBJ2-1,once,TRBV24-1,-
CASSYSFGGGRGTDTQYF,TGTGCCAGCAGTTACTCTTTCGGCGGGGGGCGTGGTACAGATACGCAGTATTTT,TRBJ2-3,many,TRBV6-6,TRBD2
CASSQRTYRGGTDTQYF,TGTGCCAGCAGCCAAAGGACCTACAGGGGCGGAACAGATACGCAGTATTTT,TRBJ2-3,-,TRBV9,TRBD1
CASKGQNSVANVLTF,TGTGCCAGCAAGGGACAGAACTCTGTGGCCAACGTCCTGACTTTC,TRBJ2-6,-,TRBV6-5,TRBD1
CASSLRQGARAAYEQYF,TGTGCCAGCAGTTTACGACAGGGGGCCAGAGCAGCCTACGAGCAGTACTTC,TRBJ2-7,-,TRBV12-3/TRBV12-4,TRBD1
CASREEAGGQQYF,TGTGCCAGCAGGGAAGAAGCGGGGGGCCAGCAGTATTTT,TRBJ2-3,-,TRBV2,TRBD2
CASSLSALGTGELFF,TGTGCCAGTAGCTTATCGGCCTTAGGCACCGGGGAGCTGTTTTTT,TRBJ2-2,-,TRBV7-3,-
CASSYIGYQPQHF,TGTGCCAGCAGTTACATAGGGTATCAGCCCCAGCATTTT,TRBJ1-5,few,TRBV6-6,-
CASSGTSGRKVTDTQYF,TGTGCCAGCAGTGGGACTAGCGGGAGAAAGGTCACAGATACGCAGTATTTT,TRBJ2-3,-,TRBV27,TRBD2
CASSGTLSGYTF,TGTGCCAGCAGCGGCACATTGTCTGGCTACACCTTC,TRBJ1-2,-,TRBV9,-
CAGRGVYRTDTQYF,TGTGCCGGCAGAGGGGTCTACCGCACAGATACGCAGTATTTT,TRBJ2-3,-,TRBV27,-
CASSVDGVLYTEAFF,TGTGCCAGCAGCGTAGACGGGGTGTTGTACACTGAAGCTTTCTTT,TRBJ1-1,-,TRBV9,-
CASSVSTGEYEQYF,TGTGCCAGCAGTGTCAGCACAGGGGAATACGAGCAGTACTTC,TRBJ2-7,-,TRBV28,TRBD1
CASRTRPGTWSNNSPLHF,TGTGCCAGCAGAACGCGGCCCGGGACATGGAGCAATAATTCACCCCTCCACTTT,TRBJ1-6,-,TRBV6-1,-
CSARTSGGYEQYF,TGCAGTGCCCGGACTAGCGGGGGGTACGAGCAGTACTTC,TRBJ2-7,once,TRBV20-1,TRBD2
CSAMTENYGYTF,TGCAGCGCCATGACAGAAAACTATGGCTACACCTTC,TRBJ1-2,-,TRBV29-1,-
CASSSLFEQYF,TGTGCCAGCAGCTCCCTTTTCGAGCAGTACTTC,TRBJ2-7,many,TRBV7-9,-
CASSADRMNTEAFF,TGTGCCAGCAGCGCTGACAGGATGAACACTGAAGCTTTCTTT,TRBJ1-1,few,TRBV7-2,-
CSVPYRDRGLRETQFF,TGCAGCGTCCCATACCGGGACAGGGGGCTACGAGAGACCCAGTTCTTC,TRBJ2-1,-,TRBV29-1,TRBD1
CASSYSGTVSPLHF,TGTGCCAGCAGTTACTCAGGGACGGTTTCACCCCTCCACTTT,TRBJ1-6,many,TRBV6-5,-
CASSLKGAGGNTEAFF,TGCGCCAGCAGCTTAAAGGGGGCAGGGGGGAACACTGAAGCTTTCTTT,TRBJ1-1,-,TRBV4-3,TRBD1
CSARQGHDETQYF,TGCAGTGCTCGCCAAGGACACGATGAGACCCAGTACTTC,TRBJ2-5,-,TRBV20-1,-
CASSQDWDNPYEQYF,TGCGCCAGCAGCCAAGATTGGGACAATCCCTACGAGCAGTACTTC,TRBJ2-7,-,TRBV4-3,-
CASSYSGGAGELFF,TGTGCCAGCAGCTATAGCGGGGGGGCCGGGGAGCTGTTTTTT,TRBJ2-2,-,TRBV7-3,TRBD2
CASRVTSGSPYEQYF,TGTGCCAGCAGGGTAACTAGCGGGAGTCCCTACGAGCAGTACTTC,TRBJ2-7,few,TRBV6-5,TRBD2
CASSLALTNQETQYF,TGTGCCAGCAGTCTTGCCCTGACTAACCAAGAGACCCAGTACTTC,TRBJ2-5,many,TRBV6-6,-
CASSSIGQETQFF,TGTGCCAGCAGCTCAATTGGGCAAGAGACCCAGTTCTTC,TRBJ2-1,-,TRBV7-9,-
CASSTQARGLADIQYF,TGTGCCAGCAGCACCCAGGCCCGCGGGTTAGCAGACATTCAGTACTTC,TRBJ2-4,-,TRBV7-2,-